Sequencing of this T cell receptor (beta chain) was carried out in a study of cytomegalovirus exposure and HLA in healthy donors. Study-wide results and limits: Among CMV-associated TCR beta chains, most appeared HLA-restricted in a later analysis. In a later analysis, compared with equally common non-associated chains, HLA-associated beta chains were more expanded. Certain indistinguishable V segments, among them TRBV6-2 and TRBV6-3, were excluded. An analysis done earlier found most TCR beta V segments productive about 87% or about 30% of the time.

A note on this clone: Its antigen is not known.

PCR employed 60 Vbeta and 13 Jbeta primers. The data were produced by immunoSEQ multiplex PCR, yet TCRdb's version contains in-frame clones alone and is incomplete. The table includes more than 100,000 clones, roughly 80% detected once. This CDR3 spans 16 amino acids. Germline V gene data show CDR1 as LNHDA and CDR2 as SQIVND (reference sequence). The germline V and J ends were trimmed by 6 bases and 0 bases, with 18 bases remaining between them. The chain has TRBV19 and TRBJ2-7; D unclear. The clonotype comes from a man in his forties or fifties in good health and CMV-seronegative. Sequenced material: PBMCs. In nucleotides, the CDR3 is TGTGCCAGTAGCCACCTCTTCGACACCCGCTCCTACGAGCAGTACTTC. This sequence encodes CASSHLFDTRSYEQYF.